Given below is one T cell receptor (beta chain) in context. This specimen belongs to a study of identical twins. TCRdb reanalysed the 5' RACE reads using MiXCR and keeps one entry per CDR3 protein. This repertoire shows about 530,000 distinct CDR3 sequences, approximately 20% found once; its top ten account for approximately 0.5%. In addition, the sample was reused for a study of yellow fever vaccine responses in identical twins.

The source of this sequence is a woman under 30 in good health. What was sequenced was CD4+ T cells sorted from blood.

DNA of the CDR3: TGTGCCAGCTCACCAGCGGCAGGGCGGCCGATAGAGACCCAGTACTTC. Translating it yields CASSPAAGRPIETQYF. This chain joins TRBV18 and TRBJ2-5, with D maybe TRBD1 (5 bases). Germline values: CDR1 KGHSH, CDR2 LQKENI. The V end lost 2 bases, the J end lost 4 bases, and 17 bases lay between the germline ends. This CDR3 has 16 amino acids.